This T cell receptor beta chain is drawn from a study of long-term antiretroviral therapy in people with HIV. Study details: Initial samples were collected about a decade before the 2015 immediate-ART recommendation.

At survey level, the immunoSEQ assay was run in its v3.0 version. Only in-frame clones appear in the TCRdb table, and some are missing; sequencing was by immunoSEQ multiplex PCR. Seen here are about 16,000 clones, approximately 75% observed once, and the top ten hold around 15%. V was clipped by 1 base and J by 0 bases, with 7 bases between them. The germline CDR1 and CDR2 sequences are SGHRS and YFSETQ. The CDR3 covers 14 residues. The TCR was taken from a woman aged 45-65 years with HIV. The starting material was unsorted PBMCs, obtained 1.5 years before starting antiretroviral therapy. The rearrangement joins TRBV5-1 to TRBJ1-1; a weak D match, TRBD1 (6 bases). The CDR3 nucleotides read TGCGCCAGCAGCTTGCCAGGGGTGAACACTGAAGCTTTCTTT. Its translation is CASSLPGVNTEAFF.